The 3 T cell receptor beta chains in this list originate from one sample, sequenced in a study of T-cell memory formation after mild COVID-19. TCRdb recomputed calls from the 5' RACE reads with MiXCR, one row per CDR3 protein. The repertoire holds a few hundred thousand distinct CDR3 sequences, about 13% seen once, with approximately 22% in the top ten. Input material: PBMCs or a T cell subset sorted from them (not recorded which). These receptor sequences come from a young man who had mild COVID-19 (a few samples of this study predate the infection). Cell type and time point are not known.

This clonotype has at least ten counts. The rearrangement joins TRBV7-2 to TRBJ2-7; D remains unclear. The CDR3 is 13 residues long. Germline V gene sequence: CDR1 SGHTA, CDR2 FQGNSA. Trimming left V 3 bases short and J 2 bases short, with 8 bases between. The CDR3 loop reads CASSFTTAYEQYV. DNA for the CDR3: TGTGCCAGCAGCTTCACCACAGCCTACGAGCAGTACGTC.

The chain recombines TRBV12-3 or TRBV12-4 with TRBJ1-6; a possible D gene is TRBD1 (5 bases). The CDR3 consists of 16 residues. With 4 bases removed from V and 8 bases from J, the gap between germline ends came to 18 bases. CDR3 coding DNA: TGTGCCAGCAGTTCGGGGGGGAACCGGCTCTATTCACCCCTCCACTTT. This sequence encodes CASSSGGNRLYSPLHF.

This clonotype has just a few counts. V is TRBV27 and J is TRBJ1-5; D unresolved. The CDR3 is made up of 14 amino acids. The germline V gene has CDR1 MNHEY and CDR2 SMNVEV (reference sequence). Deletions cut 0 bases from V and 3 bases from J, with 6 bases between. CDR3 DNA: TGTGCCAGCAGTTTATCGCCATACAATCAGCCCCAGCATTTT. Translating it yields CASSLSPYNQPQHF.